This is a list of T cell receptor beta chains from one sample in a study of T-cell memory formation after mild COVID-19. TCRdb analysed the 5' RACE reads with MiXCR anew, one entry per CDR3 protein. This sample has about 540,000 distinct CDR3 sequences, with roughly 20% found just once. The sample taken for sequencing was PBMCs or a T cell subset sorted from them (not recorded which). All receptors derive from an adult woman who had mild COVID-19 (a few samples of this study predate the infection). Cell type and time point are not known. Each CDR3 is given with its conserved first and last residue.

V gene: TRBV6-1; J gene: TRBJ1-5; CDR3 protein: CASRDRGKGNQPQHF
V gene: TRBV12-3/TRBV12-4; J gene: TRBJ1-1; CDR3 protein: CAADRGQGTEAFF
V gene: TRBV12-3/TRBV12-4; J gene: TRBJ2-1; CDR3 protein: CASSVGQGYNEQFF
V gene: TRBV18; J gene: TRBJ2-3; CDR3 protein: CASSPDFRTDTQYF
V gene: TRBV6-5; J gene: TRBJ1-2; CDR3 protein: CASSYAAGGGDGYTF
V gene: TRBV5-1; J gene: TRBJ2-5; CDR3 protein: CASTPGDQETQYF
V gene: TRBV6-5; J gene: TRBJ2-7; CDR3 protein: CASSYSVVYEQYF
V gene: TRBV15; J gene: TRBJ2-7; CDR3 protein: CATSRGGAGEQYF
V gene: TRBV24-1; J gene: TRBJ2-1; CDR3 protein: CATAIGTATYNEQFF
V gene: TRBV6-1; J gene: TRBJ1-2; CDR3 protein: CASSVGQLYGYTF
V gene: TRBV7-9; J gene: TRBJ2-7; CDR3 protein: CASSFTGTGKTEQYF
V gene: TRBV5-1; J gene: TRBJ1-1; CDR3 protein: CASGGTVSLNTEAFF
V gene: TRBV12-3/TRBV12-4; J gene: TRBJ1-1; CDR3 protein: CASRRQGRGEAFF
V gene: TRBV6-5; J gene: TRBJ2-3; CDR3 protein: CASSYLSGADTQYF
V gene: TRBV7-9; J gene: TRBJ2-5; CDR3 protein: CASSLFSGRIQETQYF
V gene: TRBV3-1; J gene: TRBJ1-1; CDR3 protein: CASSRIGSAEAFF
V gene: TRBV19; J gene: TRBJ2-7; CDR3 protein: CASRGEGLDEQYF
V gene: TRBV25-1; J gene: TRBJ2-5; CDR3 protein: CASSENTQETQYF
V gene: TRBV9; J gene: TRBJ2-5; CDR3 protein: CASSVLGQPQETQYF
V gene: TRBV10-3; J gene: TRBJ2-5; CDR3 protein: CAISGEQETQYF
V gene: TRBV20-1; J gene: TRBJ2-6; CDR3 protein: CSADSRTGDGANVLTF
V gene: TRBV2; J gene: TRBJ2-5; CDR3 protein: CASSEEASAIQETQYF
V gene: TRBV19; J gene: TRBJ2-3; CDR3 protein: CASSTRAGAYADTQYF
V gene: TRBV12-3/TRBV12-4; J gene: TRBJ2-1; CDR3 protein: CASSLPAGGDNEQFF
V gene: TRBV4-3; J gene: TRBJ1-1; CDR3 protein: CASSQDRQGRIAFF
V gene: TRBV6-5; J gene: TRBJ2-7; CDR3 protein: CASNPARLAGIYEQYF
V gene: TRBV4-3; J gene: TRBJ2-1; CDR3 protein: CASSQEVAPGQFF
V gene: TRBV5-5; J gene: TRBJ2-5; CDR3 protein: CASSFGERETQYF
V gene: TRBV2; J gene: TRBJ1-5; CDR3 protein: CASSEGKNQPQHF
V gene: TRBV20-1; J gene: TRBJ1-6; CDR3 protein: CSARDNRYSSGFNSPLHF
V gene: TRBV6-5; J gene: TRBJ1-4; CDR3 protein: CASSFGEGWGKLFF
V gene: TRBV19; J gene: TRBJ1-5; CDR3 protein: CASSKDGSNQPQHF
V gene: TRBV20-1; J gene: TRBJ1-2; CDR3 protein: CSASHRGNYGYTF
V gene: TRBV7-9; J gene: TRBJ1-6; CDR3 protein: CASSSQTARSGNSPLHF
V gene: TRBV4-1; J gene: TRBJ2-1; CDR3 protein: CASSQEEAVGGMVNEQFF
V gene: TRBV5-1; J gene: TRBJ2-7; CDR3 protein: CASSSGNGIYEQYF
V gene: TRBV12-3/TRBV12-4; J gene: TRBJ2-7; CDR3 protein: CASSFLQTYEQYF
V gene: TRBV15; J gene: TRBJ2-5; CDR3 protein: CATSRDPRTETQYF
V gene: TRBV2; J gene: TRBJ1-2; CDR3 protein: CASRANNYGYTF
V gene: TRBV7-8; J gene: TRBJ2-7; CDR3 protein: CASSLASTSLGYEQYF
V gene: TRBV4-1; J gene: TRBJ2-1; CDR3 protein: CARRQSLGDRASSEQFF
V gene: TRBV4-3; J gene: TRBJ1-4; CDR3 protein: CASSRQSTGGNEKLFF
V gene: TRBV29-1; J gene: TRBJ2-5; CDR3 protein: CSGPLGETQYF
V gene: TRBV2; J gene: TRBJ2-5; CDR3 protein: CASLYSQETQYF
V gene: TRBV5-1; J gene: TRBJ1-2; CDR3 protein: CASSLDRGLYGYTF
V gene: TRBV10-3; J gene: TRBJ2-2; CDR3 protein: CAISSTSWELFF
V gene: TRBV7-9; J gene: TRBJ2-1; CDR3 protein: CASSSALVSYEQFF
V gene: TRBV3-1; J gene: TRBJ2-3; CDR3 protein: CASSQGAGFNPDTQYF
V gene: TRBV5-1; J gene: TRBJ2-7; CDR3 protein: CASSATSGRNPQTSYEQYF
V gene: TRBV6-2/TRBV6-3; J gene: TRBJ1-4; CDR3 protein: CASSYLGGRNEKLFF
V gene: TRBV19; J gene: TRBJ2-1; CDR3 protein: CASSPQREVQQFF
V gene: TRBV7-9; J gene: TRBJ2-7; CDR3 protein: CASSVALVQGAREQYF
V gene: TRBV19; J gene: TRBJ2-7; CDR3 protein: CASREGSYEQYF
V gene: TRBV20-1; J gene: TRBJ1-1; CDR3 protein: CRAEWGMNTEAFF